A selection of T cell receptor beta chains follows, all from one sample in a study of blood T cell repertoires in COVID-19. Using immunoSEQ multiplex PCR, the repertoire was profiled, and TCRdb retains in-frame clones only, with some absent. The sample shows tens of thousands of clones, about nine tenths of them seen only once. The sample consisted of peripheral blood. The receptors stem from a man in his thirties or forties with acute or convalescent COVID-19. The CDR3 runs from the conserved cysteine through the conserved F or W. The D gene is left open where the match is weak. Only part of the rows carry a size: once, few, many, or a class if the clone is expanded.

>.|TRBV27|TRBJ1-5|.
TGTGCCAGCCCCCAGGGACATTCAGATCAGCCCCAGCATTTT
CASPQGHSDQPQHF
>.|TRBV2|TRBJ2-5|.
TGTGCCAGCAGTGATGTAGCGGCATCGAGTTCGGCCCAGTACTTC
CASSDVAASSSAQYF
>once|TRBV4-3|TRBJ2-3|.
TGCGCCAGCAGCTTAATTCTCACAGATACGCAGTATTTT
CASSLILTDTQYF
>.|TRBV2|TRBJ2-1|.
TGTGCCAGCAAAGCAAGTCCCGGCGGCTCCTACAATGAGCAGTTCTTC
CASKASPGGSYNEQFF
>.|TRBV6-2/TRBV6-3|TRBJ1-6|TRBD1
TGTGCCAGCAGTCTCCGGGACAGAGATAATTCACCCCTCCACTTT
CASSLRDRDNSPLHF
>.|TRBV2|TRBJ1-6|.
TGTGCCAGCAGTGCCGGGTCCTTCCCACCCCTTCACTTT
CASSAGSFPPLHF
>.|TRBV25-1|TRBJ1-5|TRBD1
TGTGCCAGCAGTCCAAACAGGGGAATCGGTCCCCAGCATTTT
CASSPNRGIGPQHF
>.|TRBV19|TRBJ1-2|TRBD1
TGTGCCAGTAGTATAGGCTCGGACAGGGTTGGCTACACCTTC
CASSIGSDRVGYTF
>once|TRBV3-1/TRBV3-2|TRBJ2-1|TRBD2
TGTGCCAGCAGCCAAGGGCGCGGGGGGGCTAATGAGCAGTTCTTC
CASSQGRGGANEQFF
>.|TRBV5-5|TRBJ2-1|TRBD1
TGTGCCAGCAGCTGGGACAGAATGCCGTTACAAGAGCAGTTCTTC
CASSWDRMPLQEQFF
>.|TRBV6-5|TRBJ2-5|TRBD2
TGTGCCAGCAGAGCAGAAGGACTAGCCGGGGAGACCCAGTACTTC
CASRAEGLAGETQYF
>.|TRBV24-1|TRBJ2-5|TRBD1
TGTGCCACCAGTGACCGGACAGGGCTCCTGGAGACCCAGTACTTC
CATSDRTGLLETQYF
>.|TRBV5-6|TRBJ1-6|.
TGTGCCAGCAGCTTGTGGGGGGGCGTCCCGGGACCCCTCCACTTT
CASSLWGGVPGPLHF
>.|TRBV28|TRBJ1-6|.
TGTGCCAGCAGACGTAACAGGGTCCTAAATAATTCACCCCTCCACTTT
CASRRNRVLNNSPLHF
>once|TRBV5-1|TRBJ2-1|.
TGCGCCAGCAGCCAAACGGTTGGCTACAATGAGCAGTTCTTC
CASSQTVGYNEQFF
>.|TRBV2|TRBJ1-2|.
TGTGCCAGCAGTGGAGTCCTCTGGGGCTACACCTTC
CASSGVLWGYTF
>.|TRBV5-6|TRBJ1-5|.
TGTGCCAGCAGCTCCTTCGACTCGGGCAATCAGCCCCAGCATTTT
CASSSFDSGNQPQHF
>.|TRBV6-5|TRBJ1-1|TRBD1
TGTGCCAGCAGATCACAGGGGTTGAACACTGAAGCTTTCTTT
CASRSQGLNTEAFF
>few|TRBV10-2|TRBJ1-1|.
TGCGCCAGCAGTTCCGCGGATAGGGTGACAGAACGAGCTTTCTTT
CASSSADRVTERAFF
>.|TRBV29-1|TRBJ2-5|TRBD2
TGCAGCGTAGAGGGAACTAGCGGGGCGGGGGAGACCCAGTACTTC
CSVEGTSGAGETQYF
>.|TRBV29-1|TRBJ1-4|.
TGCAGCGTTGGGGAAGGGGCAGTTGCAACTAATGAAAAACTGTTTTTT
CSVGEGAVATNEKLFF
>.|TRBV21-1|TRBJ1-4|.
TGTGCCAGCATCAACCTTTCGACAGGGTCAACGGCGGCAACTAATGAAAAACTGTTTTTT
CASINLSTGSTAATNEKLFF
>.|TRBV5-1|TRBJ1-4|TRBD1
TGCGCCAGCAGCTTAGGGGGACAGGGACGTGAAAAACTGTTTTTT
CASSLGGQGREKLFF
>.|TRBV5-5|TRBJ1-5|TRBD1
TGTGCCAGCAGCTTGGGTGACAGGGGGAGCAATCAGCCCCAGCATTTT
CASSLGDRGSNQPQHF
>.|TRBV5-4|TRBJ1-2|.
TGTGCCAGCAGCTTGTTGACAGGAGACTTCATCTACACCTTC
CASSLLTGDFIYTF
>once|TRBV29-1|TRBJ2-3|TRBD2
TGCAGCGTTAGTGGACTAGCGGGGGTTTCAGATACGCAGTATTTT
CSVSGLAGVSDTQYF
>.|TRBV21-1|TRBJ2-7|.
TGTGCCAGCAGCAGAGGACATCCCAGCGGGAGACTCTACGAGCAGTACTTC
CASSRGHPSGRLYEQYF
>.|TRBV9|TRBJ1-2|.
TGTGCCAGCAGCAAGGGGCCGACGGATGGCTACACCTTC
CASSKGPTDGYTF
>.|TRBV7-2|TRBJ2-5|TRBD2
TGTGCCAGCAGCAGGGGACTAGCGGGGCGGACCCAGTACTTC
CASSRGLAGRTQYF
>.|TRBV7-9|TRBJ1-2|.
TGTGCCAGCAGCCCAACGGACCTGTCGGGAAGGGGCTACACCTTC
CASSPTDLSGRGYTF
>.|TRBV27|TRBJ2-7|.
TGTGCCAGCAGTGACACGGCCTACGAGCAGTACTTC
CASSDTAYEQYF
>.|TRBV7-2|TRBJ2-5|TRBD2
TGTGCCAGCAGCTTAGGTACTAGCGGGACACAAGAGACCCAGTACTTC
CASSLGTSGTQETQYF
>.|TRBV19|TRBJ1-4|.
TGTGCCAGTAGTGATTCGGGAGGGGCCGTTAGTGAAAAACTGTTTTTT
CASSDSGGAVSEKLFF
>once|TRBV5-6|TRBJ1-1|.
TGTGCCAGCAGCTCTACAGGGTCCTCGAGGGACACTGAAGCTTTCTTT
CASSSTGSSRDTEAFF
>.|TRBV5-6|TRBJ2-1|.
TGTGCCAGCAGCTTACTCGCAGGACTATTTACTGTGGACAATGAGCAGTTCTTC
CASSLLAGLFTVDNEQFF
>.|TRBV18|TRBJ2-4|TRBD1
TGTGCCAGCTCACCAGGGCAGGGGGCGTCCAAAAACATTCAGTACTTC
CASSPGQGASKNIQYF
>.|TRBV2|TRBJ2-1|.
TGTGCCAGCACTGGGCAGGGGCTTGGGAATGAGCAGTTCTTC
CASTGQGLGNEQFF
>.|TRBV9|TRBJ1-1|TRBD1
TGTGCCAGCAGCCCGACAGGGTTCCACGGGAACACTGAAGCTTTCTTT
CASSPTGFHGNTEAFF
>.|TRBV5-1|TRBJ1-4|.
TGCGCCAGCAGCTGGAGGGACGGCCGTAGGAGTGAAAAACTGTTTTTT
CASSWRDGRRSEKLFF
>.|TRBV7-9|TRBJ1-2|TRBD1
TGTGCCAGCAGCTCAACAGGGGTCTATGGCTACACCTTC
CASSSTGVYGYTF
>once|TRBV5-4|TRBJ2-1|.
TGTGCCAGCAGCTTGTATAATCTCCCTTACAATGAGCAGTTCTTC
CASSLYNLPYNEQFF
>.|TRBV29-1|TRBJ1-1|TRBD1
TGCAGCTATTCTGCGACAGGGGGATTAGGGGAAGCTTTCTTT
CSYSATGGLGEAFF
>.|TRBV9|TRBJ1-5|.
TGTGCCAGCAGCGTAGGAGGGAGTAGCAATCAGCCCCAGCATTTT
CASSVGGSSNQPQHF
>.|TRBV7-3|TRBJ1-2|TRBD1
TGTGCCAGCAGCTTAACTTCGGACAGGGGAAGGGATGGCTACACCTTC
CASSLTSDRGRDGYTF
>.|TRBV19|TRBJ1-6|.
TGTGCCAGTAGTGCGGGGGGAAGGAATTCACCCCTCCACTTT
CASSAGGRNSPLHF
>once|TRBV20-1|TRBJ1-2|.
TGCAGTGCTAGTAATAATGGCAGGCCGAACTATGGCTACACCTTC
CSASNNGRPNYGYTF